The next 25 T cell receptor beta chains were all read from a single sample in a study of control samples from healthy donors and cancer patients. Measured with immunoSEQ multiplex PCR; TCRdb has only the in-frame clones, and not every one. The table records 400,000 to 500,000 clones, 80% to 95% of them present only once. Specimen: PBMCs. The receptors originated from a man aged 40-55 years with head and neck cancer.

The chain couples TRBV28 to TRBJ1-2; a possible D gene is TRBD1 (5 bases). This CDR3 has 14 residues. Germline V lookup: CDR1 MDHEN, CDR2 SYDVKM. V lost 8 bases and J 4 bases, leaving 17 bases between the germline ends. In DNA form, the CDR3 reads TGTGCCAGCCGACTCCAGGGCCTTCCCTATGGCTACACCTTC. Translation gives CASRLQGLPYGYTF.

This clone has only a few counts. The DNA for the CDR3 is TGTGCCAGCAGCTTAGGTGGGACATCCCTCGAGCAGTACTTC. As protein: CASSLGGTSLEQYF. The genes are TRBV7-3 and TRBJ2-7; D perhaps matches TRBD1 (6 bases). This CDR3 spans 14 amino acids. Germline assignment: CDR1 SGHTA and CDR2 FQGTGA. V was cut by 2 bases and J by 6 bases, with 14 bases left in between.

This chain joins TRBV6-5 and TRBJ1-1, with TRBD1 matching 9 bases. Trimming cost V 4 bases and J 4 bases; bases outside gene matches: 1. Germline V gene lookup returns CDR1 MNHEY and CDR2 SVGAGI. This CDR3 contains 13 residues. The CDR3 DNA is TGTGCCAGCAGTTCGGACAGGGGCACTGAAGCTTTCTTT. Residues: CASSSDRGTEAFF.

This chain uses TRBV5-6 with TRBJ2-3; the match to TRBD1 covers 8 bases. V dropped 2 bases and J dropped 2; count of bases not matched to a gene: 1. The CDR3 contains 14 residues. Germline values: CDR1 SGHDT, CDR2 YYEEEE. The CDR3 loop is CASSFRGLTDTQYF. In DNA form, the CDR3 reads TGTGCCAGCAGCTTCAGGGGGCTCACAGATACGCAGTATTTT.

The J gene is TRBJ2-7, the V gene TRBV30; a possible D gene is TRBD1 (5 bases). V gave up 4 bases and J gave up 3 bases, with 13 bases separating them. Germline loops: CDR1 GTSNPN, CDR2 SVGIG (reference sequence). CDR3 size: 13 residues. Written as DNA, the CDR3 is TGTGCCTGGAATAGGGGTAGTAACTACGAGCAGTACTTC. It translates to CAWNRGSNYEQYF. The variable domain in full, with the rest retrieved from reference TRBV30 and TRBJ2-7, is SQTIHQWPATLVQPVGSPLSLECTVEGTSNPNLYWYRQAAGRGLQLLFYSVGIGQISSEVPQNLSASRPQDRQFILSSKKLLLSDSGFYLCAWNRGSNYEQYFGPGTRLTVT.

V and J are TRBV5-4 and TRBJ2-7; D may be TRBD1 (5 bases). V dropped 0 bases and J dropped 4 bases, with 14 bases sitting between them. CDR3 size: 15 residues. Germline CDR1 SGHNT, CDR2 YYREEE (reference sequence). CDR3 bases: TGTGCCAGCAGCTTGGGGCAGGGTCCAGGATACGAGCAGTACTTC. Protein product: CASSLGQGPGYEQYF.

The chain is built from TRBV7-6 and TRBJ2-3; 9 bases map to TRBD2. CDR3 length: 16 residues. Germline V lookup: CDR1 SGHVS, CDR2 FNYEAQ. V was pared by 3 bases and J by 2 bases, with 6 bases of the junction left unmatched. CDR3 residues: CASSLDSGGSTDTQYF. The CDR3 bases are TGTGCCAGCAGCTTGGATAGCGGGGGCTCCACAGATACGCAGTATTTT.

Of note for this clone: Relative to the germline gene, one junction end is altered; a read error may explain this. J is TRBJ2-1 and V is TRBV7-7; 8 bases agree with TRBD1. Germline loops: CDR1 SSHAT, CDR2 FNYEAQ (reference sequence). The CDR3 is made up of 13 amino acids. The CDR3, as DNA: TGTGCTAGCAGAAAAACAGGGGGTGGTGAGCAGTTCTTC. Its protein product is CASRKTGGGEQFF.

This clone was recorded once. V gene TRBV28 combines with J gene TRBJ1-2, with D hard to call. Germline values: CDR1 MDHEN, CDR2 SYDVKM. V lost 5 bases and J 4 bases, leaving 14 bases between the germline ends. The CDR3 is 14 amino acids. CDR3 in amino acids: CASSPPNFPYGYTF. CDR3 DNA sequence: TGTGCCAGCAGTCCCCCTAATTTTCCCTATGGCTACACCTTC.

This chain uses TRBV7-2 with TRBJ2-5, with D hard to call. In germline, CDR1 is SGHTA, CDR2 FQGNSA. The CDR3 consists of 14 residues. The germline V and J ends were trimmed by 2 bases and 5 bases, with 12 bases remaining between them. The CDR3 DNA reads as TGTGCCAGCAGCTTAACGGAGATGACGGAGACCCAGTACTTC. Protein: CASSLTEMTETQYF.

This chain joins TRBV30 and TRBJ1-2; D might be TRBD1 (6 bases). This CDR3 region has 13 residues. V lost 7 bases to trimming and J lost 3 bases, with 15 bases between them. The germline CDR1 and CDR2 sequences are GTSNPN and SVGIG (reference sequence). The CDR3 nucleotides are TGTGCCTTAAGAGGGGGGGGCGACTATGGCTACACCTTC. Encoded protein: CALRGGGDYGYTF.

The chain recombines TRBV4-1 with TRBJ1-3; perhaps TRBD1 as D (5 bases). V lost 4 bases to trimming and J lost 0 bases, with 10 bases between them. The CDR3 has 15 amino acids. Germline loops: CDR1 MGHRA, CDR2 YSYEKL. The CDR3 protein is CASSREDNSGNTIYF. CDR3 in DNA: TGCGCCAGCAGCCGGGAGGACAACTCTGGAAACACCATATATTTT.

This clone appeared once. This sequence joins TRBV6-6 and TRBJ1-1; the D gene is possibly TRBD1 (5 bases). The CDR3 has 13 residues. The V gene's germline CDR1 is MNHNY and CDR2 SVGAGI (reference sequence). V was cut by 7 bases and J by 2 bases, with 11 bases left in between. The CDR3 is CASTPDSNTEAFF. The CDR3, as DNA: TGTGCCAGCACACCTGACAGCAACACTGAAGCTTTCTTT.

The V call is TRBV19, the J call TRBJ1-1; D is perhaps TRBD1 (6 bases). With 1 base removed from V and 1 base from J, the gap between germline ends came to 7 bases. The CDR3 is 14 amino acids. Germline CDR1 and CDR2: LNHDA and SQIVND (reference sequence). The CDR3 sequence is CASSIVGANTEAFF. The CDR3 bases are TGTGCCAGTAGTATAGTGGGGGCGAACACTGAAGCTTTCTTT.

A single count supports this clone. The chain is built from TRBV11-2 and TRBJ2-7; D perhaps matches TRBD1 (6 bases). Germline V CDR1 and CDR2: SGHAT, FQNNGV. The V end lost 4 bases, the J end lost 6 bases, and 22 bases lay between the germline ends. The CDR3 consists of 16 residues. The CDR3 DNA reads as TGTGCCAGCAGCTCCGGATTGGGACAACGACGAGGCGAGCAGTACTTC. Its protein is CASSSGLGQRRGEQYF. The entire variable domain, with the rest obtained from reference TRBV11-2 and TRBJ2-7, is as follows: EAGVAQSPRYKIIEKRQSVAFWCNPISGHATLYWYQQILGQGPKLLIQFQNNGVVDDSQLPKDRFSAERLKGVDSTLKIQPAKLEDSAVYLCASSSGLGQRRGEQYFGPGTRLTVT.

This clone was seen only once. The J gene is TRBJ2-7, the V gene TRBV19; D is possibly TRBD1 (6 bases). Germline assignment: CDR1 LNHDA and CDR2 SQIVND (reference sequence). This CDR3 comprises 14 residues. Trimming pared 6 bases from V and 1 base from J, leaving 13 bases between. CDR3 in amino acids: CASSKRDKSYEQYF. The DNA of the CDR3 is TGTGCCAGTAGCAAACGGGACAAGTCCTACGAGCAGTACTTC.

This clone was seen only a few times. The CDR3 here is CASSLEGTGELFF. The CDR3 bases are TGTGCCAGCAGCCTCGAGGGCACCGGGGAGCTGTTTTTT. J is TRBJ2-2 and V is TRBV7-2; a weak D match, TRBD2 (5 bases). Deletions cut 5 bases from V and 4 bases from J, with 8 bases between. The CDR3 extends over 13 amino acids. Germline CDR1 reads SGHTA; CDR2 reads FQGNSA.

V usage is TRBV5-8 and J usage is TRBJ2-1, with unresolved D. The CDR3 loop spans 12 amino acids. Germline-derived CDR1 and CDR2 are SGHTS and YDEGEE. V was trimmed by 4 bases and J by 9 bases, leaving 11 bases between them. The CDR3 DNA follows: TGTGCCAGCAGCCAAGTGTGGACTGAGCAGTTCTTC. Encoded protein: CASSQVWTEQFF.

The chain is built from TRBV27 and TRBJ2-1; TRBD1 aligns across 10 bases. Germline values: CDR1 MNHEY, CDR2 SMNVEV (reference sequence). The ends lost 6 bases at V and 12 bases at J; junction bases unmatched: 14. The CDR3 has 15 amino acids. In nucleotides, the CDR3 is TGTGCCAGCAGATACCCGGGACAGGGGCAAAAGAGGCAGTTCTTC. Its translation is CASRYPGQGQKRQFF.

Here the CDR3 reads CASSLGHGYGYTF. For the CDR3, the DNA is TGTGCCAGCAGCTTAGGCCACGGGTATGGCTACACCTTC. The rearrangement joins TRBV11-2 to TRBJ1-2; D ambiguous. There are 13 residues in the CDR3. The germline V and J ends were trimmed by 1 base and 5 bases, with 8 bases remaining between them. CDR1 and CDR2 from the germline V gene are SGHAT and FQNNGV.

This chain links TRBV5-5 with TRBJ2-7, with TRBD2 matching over 10 bases. The CDR3 has 15 residues. J lost 2 bases, V lost 0 bases, and 2 bases had no gene match. Germline assignment: CDR1 SGHKS and CDR2 YYEKEE (reference sequence). CDR3 DNA sequence: TGTGCCAGCAGCTTGGAGCGGGGGGGCCCCTACGAGCAGTACTTC. Translation gives CASSLERGGPYEQYF.

This chain uses TRBV9 with TRBJ2-5; TRBD2 is a possible D gene (6 bases). The CDR3 contains 14 residues. CDR1 is SGDLS and CDR2 is YYNGEE in the germline V gene. Trimming cost V 7 bases and J 2 bases, with 15 bases left between them. CDR3 loop: CASSLEGRQETQYF. The CDR3 nucleotides read TGTGCCAGCTCCCTGGAGGGGCGGCAAGAGACCCAGTACTTC. Using reference TRBV9 and TRBJ2-5 for the parts outside the CDR3, the full variable domain is DSGVTQTPKHLITATGQRVTLRCSPRSGDLSVYWYQQSLDQGLQFLIQYYNGEERAKGNILERFSAQQFPDLHSELNLSSLELGDSALYFCASSLEGRQETQYFGPGTRLLVL.

This chain joins TRBV5-4 and TRBJ2-3, with D hard to call. Trimming removed 2 bases from V and 5 bases from J, with 12 bases in between. Germline V gene data show CDR1 as SGHNT and CDR2 as YYREEE (reference sequence). The CDR3 has 14 amino acids. CDR3 DNA sequence: TGTGCCAGCAGCTTCATGGACCGATTAGATACGCAGTATTTT. Translation: CASSFMDRLDTQYF.

The J gene is TRBJ2-2, the V gene TRBV19; possibly TRBD1 for D (6 bases). The germline gives CDR1 LNHDA, CDR2 SQIVND (reference sequence). The CDR3 has 15 residues. Between the trimmed V and J ends, which lost 6 bases and 0 bases, there was a span of 11 bases. The CDR3 nucleotides read TGTGCCAGTAGGGTGGCAGGGGCGAACACCGGGGAGCTGTTTTTT. As protein: CASRVAGANTGELFF.

The chain has TRBV5-1 and TRBJ2-1, with TRBD2 matching over 12 bases. Germline V gene lookup returns CDR1 SGHRS and CDR2 YFSETQ. The CDR3 runs 16 residues. V lost 1 base to trimming and J lost 6 bases; unmatched junction nucleotides: 5. CDR3 loop: CASSLLAGGLGNEQFF. CDR3 coding DNA: TGCGCCAGCAGCTTGCTAGCGGGAGGGCTTGGCAATGAGCAGTTCTTC.